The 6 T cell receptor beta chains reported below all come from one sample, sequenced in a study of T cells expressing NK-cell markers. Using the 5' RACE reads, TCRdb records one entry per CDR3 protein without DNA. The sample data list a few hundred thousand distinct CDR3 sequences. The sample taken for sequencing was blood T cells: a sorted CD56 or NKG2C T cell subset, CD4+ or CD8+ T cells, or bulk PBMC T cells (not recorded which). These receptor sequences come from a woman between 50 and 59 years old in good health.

The CDR3 sequence is CASSSTSGGGRPQYF. The chain is built from TRBV7-6 and TRBJ2-5; TCRdb calls TRBD2, which cannot be checked without DNA. The germline gives CDR1 SGHVS, CDR2 FNYEAQ. This CDR3 has 15 amino acids.

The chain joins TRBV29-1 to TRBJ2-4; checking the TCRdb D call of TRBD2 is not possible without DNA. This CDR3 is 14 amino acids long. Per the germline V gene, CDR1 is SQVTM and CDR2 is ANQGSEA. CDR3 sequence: CSVGPGVAKNIQYF.

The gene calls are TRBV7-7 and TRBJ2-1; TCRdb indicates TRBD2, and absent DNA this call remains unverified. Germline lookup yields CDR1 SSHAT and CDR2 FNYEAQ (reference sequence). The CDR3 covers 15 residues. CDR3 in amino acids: CASSWGLAGFNEQFF.

The CDR3 spells CSARPAKTTYEQYF. This chain links TRBV20-1 with TRBJ2-7. The CDR3 is 14 residues long. Germline V gene data show CDR1 as DFQATT and CDR2 as SNEGSKA (reference sequence).

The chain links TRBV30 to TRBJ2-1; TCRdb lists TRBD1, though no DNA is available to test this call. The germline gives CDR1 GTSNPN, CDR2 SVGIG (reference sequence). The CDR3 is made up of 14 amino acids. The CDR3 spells CAWKFAGLFNEQFF.

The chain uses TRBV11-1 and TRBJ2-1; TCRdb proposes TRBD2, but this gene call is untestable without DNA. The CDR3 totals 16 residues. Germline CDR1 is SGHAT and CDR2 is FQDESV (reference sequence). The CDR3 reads CASSIPGLAGGREQFF.